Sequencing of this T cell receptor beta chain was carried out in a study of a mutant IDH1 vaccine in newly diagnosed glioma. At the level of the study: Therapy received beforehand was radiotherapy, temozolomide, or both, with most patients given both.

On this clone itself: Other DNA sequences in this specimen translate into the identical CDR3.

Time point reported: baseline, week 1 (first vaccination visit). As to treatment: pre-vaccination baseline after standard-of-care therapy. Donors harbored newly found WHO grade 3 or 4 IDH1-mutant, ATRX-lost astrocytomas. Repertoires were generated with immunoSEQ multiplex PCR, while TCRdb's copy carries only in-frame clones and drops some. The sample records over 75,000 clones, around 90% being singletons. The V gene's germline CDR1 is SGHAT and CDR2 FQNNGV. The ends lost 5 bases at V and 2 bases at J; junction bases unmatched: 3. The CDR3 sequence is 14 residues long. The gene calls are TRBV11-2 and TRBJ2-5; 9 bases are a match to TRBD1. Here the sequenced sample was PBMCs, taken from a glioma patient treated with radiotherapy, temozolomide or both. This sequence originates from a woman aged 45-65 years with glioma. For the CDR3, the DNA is TGTGCCAGCAGCCTGGACAGGGGACAAGAGACCCAGTACTTC. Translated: CASSLDRGQETQYF.